The sequence of this TCR beta chain was determined in a study of cytomegalovirus exposure and HLA in healthy donors. With respect to this clone: Its specificity is not known.

The study's findings and limits: Among CMV-associated TCR beta chains, most appeared HLA-restricted in a later analysis. According to an earlier analysis, most TCR beta V segments yielded productive rearrangements about 87% or about 30% of the time. One later analysis reportedly identified an Asian-associated ancestry cluster that showed fewer N-insertions than the approximately 670-donor mean.

The germline V gene has CDR1 SGHTA and CDR2 FQGNSA. V was cut by 6 bases and J by 9 bases, with 18 bases left in between. The CDR3 sequence is 14 residues long. PCR used 60 Vbeta primers and 13 Jbeta primers. Generated by immunoSEQ multiplex PCR, the TCRdb table keeps only in-frame clones and is missing some. Of more than 85,000 clones listed, roughly 63% are singletons. The gene calls are TRBV7-2 and TRBJ2-1, with a possible D match to TRBD1 (5 bases). Sequencing used PBMCs. The receptor's source is a woman between 70 and 85 years old in good health and CMV-seropositive. This CDR3 reads CASRGAGLLREQFF. Here the CDR3 DNA reads TGTGCCAGCAGAGGGGCAGGTCTTTTACGTGAGCAGTTCTTC.